This T cell receptor beta chain was sequenced during a study of cytomegalovirus exposure and HLA in healthy donors. Use of 60 Vbeta and 13 Jbeta primers characterized the PCR. The method was immunoSEQ multiplex PCR; TCRdb's version includes in-frame clones alone and lacks a portion of them. The sample yields 90,000 to 130,000 clones, about four fifths seen once. About this clone itself: Its antigen remains unknown.

When sampled, the donors appeared nominally healthy, though they likely had unrecorded immune exposures. Study-level results: A later analysis linked around 15,000 TCR beta sequences to HLA alleles at 0.05 false discovery rate.

This CDR3 region has 14 residues. Between the trimmed V and J ends, which lost 1 base and 1 base, there was a span of 4 bases. Germline V gives CDR1 MNHNS, CDR2 SASEGT. The receptor's source is a woman under 30 in good health and CMV-seropositive. The material sequenced was PBMCs. The rearrangement links TRBV6-1 to TRBJ2-2; D gene ambiguous. In nucleotides, the CDR3 is TGTGCCAGCAGTGAAGGACAGAACACCGGGGAGCTGTTTTTT. Translating it yields CASSEGQNTGELFF.